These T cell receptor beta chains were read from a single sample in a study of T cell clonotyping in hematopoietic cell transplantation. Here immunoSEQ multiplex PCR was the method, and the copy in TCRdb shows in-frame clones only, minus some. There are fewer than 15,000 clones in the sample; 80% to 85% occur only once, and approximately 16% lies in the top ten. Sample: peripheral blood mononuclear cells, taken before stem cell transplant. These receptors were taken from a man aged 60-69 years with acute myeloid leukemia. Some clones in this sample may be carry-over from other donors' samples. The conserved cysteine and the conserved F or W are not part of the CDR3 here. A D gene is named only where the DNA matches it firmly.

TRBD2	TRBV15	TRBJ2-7	ATSTTSGEQY
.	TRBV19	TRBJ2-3	ASSRVRGASTDTQY
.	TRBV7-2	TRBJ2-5	ASSISPGVVETQY
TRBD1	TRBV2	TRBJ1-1	ASRGTGAFTEAF
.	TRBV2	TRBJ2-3	ASITSFGNTDTQY
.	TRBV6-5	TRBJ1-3	ASSYSEGSGNTIY
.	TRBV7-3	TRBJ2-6	ATRLGGHSGANVLT
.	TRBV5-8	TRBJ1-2	ASSLWRGYT
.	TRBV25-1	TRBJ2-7	ASASGYEQY
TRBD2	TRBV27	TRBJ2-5	ASRGLAGGDSRETQY
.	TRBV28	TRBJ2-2	ASSPRDRGELF
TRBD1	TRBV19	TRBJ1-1	ASSRSRDRRFGTEAF
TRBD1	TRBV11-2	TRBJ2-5	ASSPGTGQGETQY
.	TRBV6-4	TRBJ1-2	ASTPSPGAGGYT
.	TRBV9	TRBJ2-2	ASSVRGLGPGELF
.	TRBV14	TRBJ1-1	ASSWGGGGTEAF
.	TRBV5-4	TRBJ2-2	ASSSDAGNTGELF
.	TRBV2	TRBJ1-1	ASSARPARTEAF
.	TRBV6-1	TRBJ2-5	ASTDVGETQY
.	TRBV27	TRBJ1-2	ASSLHWGYGYT
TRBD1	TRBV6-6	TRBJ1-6	ASSHGQGYPPLH
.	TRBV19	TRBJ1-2	ASSRTQDYGYT
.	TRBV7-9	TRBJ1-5	ASTSGGNQPQH
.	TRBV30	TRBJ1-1	AWSRRGGNTEAF
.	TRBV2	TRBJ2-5	ASSPPLTGARETQY
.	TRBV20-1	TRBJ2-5	SAQQETQY
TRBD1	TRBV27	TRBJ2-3	ASSLIGGSDTQY
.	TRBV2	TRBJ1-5	ASRAWQSNQPQH
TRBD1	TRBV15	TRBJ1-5	ATSRDLGTGFNQPQH
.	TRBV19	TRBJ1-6	ASSPDPLSYNSPLH
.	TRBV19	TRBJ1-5	ASSADRFSNQPQH
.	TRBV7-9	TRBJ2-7	ASSLVGTIVSYEQY
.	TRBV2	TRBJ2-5	ASSEWGRQETQY
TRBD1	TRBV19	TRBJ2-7	ASSMTGVSDEQY
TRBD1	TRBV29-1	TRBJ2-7	SVKTGDEQY
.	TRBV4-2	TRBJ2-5	ASSQGDHRDQETQY
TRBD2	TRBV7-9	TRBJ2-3	ASSGVNTDTQY
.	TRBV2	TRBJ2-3	ASSAPRGLDTQY
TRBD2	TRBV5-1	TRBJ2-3	ASSLGAGGPTDTQY
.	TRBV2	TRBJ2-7	ASTHPDQDPYEQY
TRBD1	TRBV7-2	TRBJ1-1	ASSGTGGLTEAF
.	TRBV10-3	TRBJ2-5	AISELGGGQETQY
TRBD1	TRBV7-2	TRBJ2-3	ASSLDQGATDTQY
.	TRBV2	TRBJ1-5	ASEEGNSNQPQH
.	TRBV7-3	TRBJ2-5	ASSLTLGETQY
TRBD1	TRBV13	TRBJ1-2	ASRTGDGYT
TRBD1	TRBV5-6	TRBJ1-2	ASSSGQGTFDYGYT
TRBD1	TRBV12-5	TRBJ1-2	ASGFAPGQGAFEGYT
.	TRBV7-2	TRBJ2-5	ASSFQSSANQETQY
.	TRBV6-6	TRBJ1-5	ASSLARVNQPQH